This entry lists 14 T cell receptor beta chains sequenced from one sample in a study of T cell responses to AZD1222 COVID-19 vaccine. Data came from immunoSEQ multiplex PCR; TCRdb stores just in-frame clones and leaves some out. Found here are approximately 140,000 clones, approximately 92% of them singletons; the top ten hold roughly 3.4%. The sample consisted of peripheral blood, taken 28 days after the second AZD1222 dose. The receptors were sampled from an adult who received the AZD1222 COVID-19 vaccine.

The V and J genes are TRBV9 and TRBJ2-3; no firm D call. The germline V gene encodes CDR1 SGDLS and CDR2 YYNGEE. V gave up 4 bases and J gave up 2 bases, with 11 bases separating them. The CDR3 contains 14 residues. CDR3 in DNA: TGTGCCAGCAGCCCCCGGGTCGCCACAGATACGCAGTATTTT. Translating it yields CASSPRVATDTQYF.

The chain employs TRBV10-3 and TRBJ2-1; 7 bases fit TRBD2. Germline assignment: CDR1 ENHRY and CDR2 SYGVKD. Trimming took 10 bases from V and 5 from J; bases not matched to a gene: 11. The CDR3 extends over 14 amino acids. The CDR3 reads CATLGASGDNEQFF. Written as DNA, the CDR3 is TGTGCCACCCTCGGGGCTAGCGGAGACAATGAGCAGTTCTTC.

A single count supports this clone. This chain links TRBV20-1 with TRBJ1-2, with no clear D. The V gene lost 3 bases and the J gene lost 12 bases, with 11 bases spanning the gap. The germline V gene has CDR1 DFQATT and CDR2 SNEGSKA (reference sequence). CDR3 length equals 10 residues. In DNA form, the CDR3 reads TGCAGTGCTAGTTCCGGAAGTCACACCTTC. It translates to CSASSGSHTF.

CDR3 DNA: TGTGCCAGTAGTAGGGGAGGGGACACCGGGGAGCTGTTTTTT. It encodes CASSRGGDTGELFF. The chain uses TRBV19 and TRBJ2-2, with 7 bases aligning to TRBD2. CDR1 is LNHDA, CDR2 SQIVND, per germline (reference sequence). The V segment lost 4 bases and the J segment 3 bases; nucleotides outside the gene matches: 2. The CDR3 covers 14 residues.

J is TRBJ2-1 and V is TRBV20-1, with 8 bases matching TRBD2. Germline assignment: CDR1 DFQATT and CDR2 SNEGSKA (reference sequence). The V and J ends lost 3 bases and 8 bases, in that order; junction bases with no gene match: 9. This CDR3 spans 14 amino acids. The CDR3: CSASAGLVVHEQFF. CDR3 sequence (DNA): TGCAGTGCTAGTGCGGGACTAGTTGTGCATGAGCAGTTCTTC.

The DNA for the CDR3 is TGTGCCAGCAGCTTTTGGGACAGAAAAAACTCTAACTATGGCTACACCTTC. As protein: CASSFWDRKNSNYGYTF. The J gene is TRBJ1-2, the V gene TRBV7-9; 7 bases map to TRBD1. V was clipped by 3 bases and J by 0 bases; unmatched bases: 10. The CDR3 has 17 residues. Germline loops: CDR1 SEHNR, CDR2 FQNEAQ (reference sequence).

V and J are TRBV11-2 and TRBJ1-2; D is unresolved. Trimming shortened V by 0 bases and J by 4 bases, and 12 bases separated the two germline ends. From germline, CDR1 is SGHAT and CDR2 FQNNGV. CDR3 length: 15 residues. CDR3 amino acids: CASSLDPQDSYGYTF. In DNA form, the CDR3 reads TGTGCCAGCAGCTTAGATCCTCAGGATTCCTATGGCTACACCTTC. Using reference TRBV11-2 and TRBJ1-2 for the parts outside the CDR3, the full variable domain is EAGVAQSPRYKIIEKRQSVAFWCNPISGHATLYWYQQILGQGPKLLIQFQNNGVVDDSQLPKDRFSAERLKGVDSTLKIQPAKLEDSAVYLCASSLDPQDSYGYTFGSGTRLTVV.

The chain is built from TRBV29-1 and TRBJ2-1; D is possibly TRBD2 (6 bases). The CDR3 consists of 21 residues. V lost 7 bases, J lost 7 bases, and 41 bases lay in between. Per the germline V gene, CDR1 is SQVTM and CDR2 is ANQGSEA. This CDR3 is CSGQHSGANPWGLLSRNEQFF. CDR3 DNA sequence: TGCAGCGGTCAACATAGCGGAGCAAACCCGTGGGGGTTACTCAGTCGGAATGAGCAGTTCTTC.

The V and J genes are TRBV4-3 and TRBJ2-7, with TRBD2 identical over 10 bases. Germline V gene data show CDR1 as LGHNA and CDR2 as YSLEER. This CDR3 has 20 residues. Trimming took 3 bases from V and 4 from J; bases not matched to a gene: 21. The DNA for the CDR3 is TGCGCCAGCAGCCACCATACGCCGGGACTAGCGCGAGCAAGTATTTACGAGCAGTACTTC. Amino acids: CASSHHTPGLARASIYEQYF.

The chain uses TRBV2 and TRBJ2-2; 9 positions agree with TRBD2. V shed 6 bases, J shed 4 bases, and the junction held 6 bases outside the gene matches. Germline loops: CDR1 SNHLY, CDR2 FYNNEI. This CDR3 spans 15 amino acids. This CDR3 is CASRVSGSGTGELFF. The CDR3 DNA reads TGTGCCAGCAGGGTTAGCGGGAGCGGCACCGGGGAGCTGTTTTTT. Complete variable domain (other parts from reference TRBV2 and TRBJ2-2): EPEVTQTPSHQVTQMGQEVILRCVPISNHLYFYWYRQILGQKVEFLVSFYNNEISEKSEIFDDQFSVERPDGSNFTLKIRSTKLEDSAMYFCASRVSGSGTGELFFGEGSRLTVL.

V usage is TRBV21-1 and J usage is TRBJ1-5. TRBV21-1 is deemed a pseudogene. The CDR3 covers 16 residues. CDR3 nucleotides: TGTGCCAGCAGCTCCCCCCACGGGTTTAGCAATCAGCCCCAGCATTTT. Translation gives CASSSPHGFSNQPQHF.

This chain links TRBV7-8 with TRBJ2-5; D unresolved. V was shortened by 1 base and J by 2 bases, with 5 bases between the two germline ends. The germline CDR1 and CDR2 sequences are SGHVS and FQNEAQ. The CDR3 loop spans 13 amino acids. Here the CDR3 DNA reads TGTGCCAGCAGCTTAGGGGCGCAAGAGACCCAGTACTTC. This encodes CASSLGAQETQYF.

The chain couples TRBV5-6 to TRBJ2-6; 7 bases map to TRBD1. Per germline, CDR1 SGHDT and CDR2 YYEEEE. The ends lost 4 bases at V and 0 bases at J; junction bases unmatched: 4. CDR3 length: 16 amino acids. The CDR3 loop reads CASSQTGSSGANVLTF. As DNA, the CDR3 is TGTGCCAGCAGCCAGACAGGGAGCTCTGGGGCCAACGTCCTGACTTTC.

The chain carries TRBV23-1 and TRBJ1-2; D gene uncertain. TRBV23-1 is recorded as an ORF, its role being uncertain. The CDR3 totals 13 residues. Between the trimmed V and J ends, which lost 7 bases and 1 base, there was a span of 10 bases. Here the CDR3 DNA reads TGCGCCAGCAAACGCGAGATTAACTATGGCTACACCTTC. It codes for CASKREINYGYTF.